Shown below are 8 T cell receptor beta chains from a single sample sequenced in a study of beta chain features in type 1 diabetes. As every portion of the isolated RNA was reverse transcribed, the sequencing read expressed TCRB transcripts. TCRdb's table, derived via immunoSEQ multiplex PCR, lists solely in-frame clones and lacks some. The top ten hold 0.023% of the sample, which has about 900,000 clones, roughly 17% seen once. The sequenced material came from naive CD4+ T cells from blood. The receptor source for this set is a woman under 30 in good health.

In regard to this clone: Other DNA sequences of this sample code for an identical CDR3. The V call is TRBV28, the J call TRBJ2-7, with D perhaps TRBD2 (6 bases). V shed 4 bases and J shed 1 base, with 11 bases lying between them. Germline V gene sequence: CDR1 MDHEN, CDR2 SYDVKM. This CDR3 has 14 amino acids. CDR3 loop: CASSSPGGSYEQYF. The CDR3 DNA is TGTGCCAGCAGTTCTCCCGGGGGATCCTACGAGCAGTACTTC.

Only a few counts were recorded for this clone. The CDR3 loop reads CASSPGTGVSKNIQYF. The CDR3 DNA reads as TGTGCCAGCTCACCAGGGACAGGGGTTAGCAAAAACATTCAGTACTTC. This rearrangement joins TRBV18 to TRBJ2-4; 10 bases agree with TRBD1. V lost 2 bases and J lost 3; bases outside the gene matches: 4. The CDR3 extends over 16 amino acids. Germline values: CDR1 KGHSH, CDR2 LQKENI.

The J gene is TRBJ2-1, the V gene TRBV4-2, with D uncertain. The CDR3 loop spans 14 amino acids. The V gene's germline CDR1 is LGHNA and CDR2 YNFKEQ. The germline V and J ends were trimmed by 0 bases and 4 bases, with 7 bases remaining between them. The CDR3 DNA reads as TGTGCCAGCAGCCAAGAAGTAGAGTACAATGAGCAGTTCTTC. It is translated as CASSQEVEYNEQFF.

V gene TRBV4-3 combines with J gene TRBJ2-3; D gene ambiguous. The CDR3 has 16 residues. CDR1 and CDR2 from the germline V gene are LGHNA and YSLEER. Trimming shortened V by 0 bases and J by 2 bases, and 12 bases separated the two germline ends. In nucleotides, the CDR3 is TGCGCCAGCAGCCAAGATCTAAAACTTATCACAGATACGCAGTATTTT. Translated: CASSQDLKLITDTQYF.

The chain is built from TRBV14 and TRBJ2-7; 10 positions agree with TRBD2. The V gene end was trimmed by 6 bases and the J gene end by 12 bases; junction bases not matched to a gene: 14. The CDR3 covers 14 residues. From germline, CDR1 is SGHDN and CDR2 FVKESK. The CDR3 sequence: CASRPSTSGAVWYF. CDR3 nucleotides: TGTGCCAGCAGACCAAGTACTAGCGGGGCTGTATGGTACTTC.

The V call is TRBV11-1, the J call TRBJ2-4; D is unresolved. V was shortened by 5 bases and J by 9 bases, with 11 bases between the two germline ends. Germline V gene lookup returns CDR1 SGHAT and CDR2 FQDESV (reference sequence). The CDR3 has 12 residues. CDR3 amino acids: CASSGLYGIQYF. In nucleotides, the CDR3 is TGTGCCAGCAGCGGATTATATGGCATTCAGTACTTC.

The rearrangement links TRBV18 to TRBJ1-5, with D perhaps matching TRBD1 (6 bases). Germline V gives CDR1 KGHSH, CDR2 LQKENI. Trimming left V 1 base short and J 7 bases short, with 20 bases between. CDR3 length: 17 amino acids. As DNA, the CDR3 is TGTGCCAGCTCACCACGGACCGGGCGCGGGGGCGACCAGCCCCAGCATTTT. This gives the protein CASSPRTGRGGDQPQHF.

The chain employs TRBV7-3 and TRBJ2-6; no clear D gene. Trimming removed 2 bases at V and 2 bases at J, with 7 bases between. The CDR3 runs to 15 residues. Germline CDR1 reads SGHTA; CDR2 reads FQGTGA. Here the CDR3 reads CASSLEGTGANVLTF. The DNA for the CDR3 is TGTGCCAGCAGCTTAGAAGGGACTGGGGCCAACGTCCTGACTTTC.